This TCR beta chain emerged from a study of CD8+ T cells in alopecia areata. Overall study findings and caveats: Whereas mice showed it more clearly, TCR sharing across patients was murkier, possibly because of HLA. The study also sequences resident alphabeta T cells of normal skin in scalp samples.

Germline-derived CDR1 and CDR2 are SQVTM and ANQGSEA. CDR3 size: 15 residues. V shed 0 bases and J shed 7 bases, with 16 bases lying between them. Extracted from the samples, RNA was reverse transcribed into cDNA to serve as the sequencing template. Sequenced by immunoSEQ multiplex PCR; TCRdb stores in-frame clones only, minus some. The table includes 100,000 to 150,000 clones, about 51% detected once. Of note for this clone: Its target is unknown.

The study team obtained lesional scalp punch biopsies and peripheral blood from alopecia areata patients. PBMCs, the starting material, were the source of sorted CD4+ and CD8+ T cells. The sequence derives from a human donor with alopecia areata. This chain links TRBV29-1 with TRBJ1-5; D is undetermined. Input material: NKG2D-low CD8+ T cells sorted from blood. The CDR3 reads CSVEDREAPGQPQHF. CDR3 sequence (DNA): TGCAGCGTTGAAGATCGGGAGGCTCCGGGACAGCCCCAGCATTTT.